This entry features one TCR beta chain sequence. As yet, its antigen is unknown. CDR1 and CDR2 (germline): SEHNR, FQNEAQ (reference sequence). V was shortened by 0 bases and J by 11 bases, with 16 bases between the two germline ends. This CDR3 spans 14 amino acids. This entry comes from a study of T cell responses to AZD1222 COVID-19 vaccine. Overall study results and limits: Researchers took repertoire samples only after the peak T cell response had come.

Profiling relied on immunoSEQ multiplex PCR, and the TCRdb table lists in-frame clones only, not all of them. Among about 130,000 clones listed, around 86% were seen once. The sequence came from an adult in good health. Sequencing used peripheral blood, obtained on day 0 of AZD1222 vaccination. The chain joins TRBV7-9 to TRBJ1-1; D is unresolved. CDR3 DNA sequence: TGTGCCAGCAGCTTAGCGGCAGGAGTGAGGGTGGCTTTCTTT. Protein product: CASSLAAGVRVAFF.